The T cell receptor (beta chain) described here comes from a study of shared clonotypes between healthy human individuals. Study findings and constraints: Tissue TCR repertoires likely differ from these blood-only repertoires. Clonotype sharing among donors was thought likely to change with sequencing depth.

CDR3 length: 16 amino acids. The ends were cut back, 6 bases at V and 0 bases at J, with 17 bases in the middle. Germline CDR1 is MNHEY and CDR2 is SMNVEV (reference sequence). The protocol was immunoSEQ multiplex PCR, while the TCRdb copy is restricted to in-frame clones and leaves out a portion. The sample has approximately 1,500,000 clones, roughly 98% seen once; the top ten hold approximately 0.45%. As regards this clone: What it binds is not known.

Sequenced: naive CD4+ T cells sorted from blood. Noted subset: CD45RA+ positively selected. This chain connects TRBV27 to TRBJ1-2; a weak D match, TRBD1 (5 bases). The clonotype originates from a man aged 25 to 40 in good health. In DNA form, the CDR3 reads TGTGCCAGCAGGCGACAGTCCCATTTGACTAACTATGGCTACACCTTC. This translates into CASRRQSHLTNYGYTF.